The clone carrying this T cell receptor (beta chain) was detected only a few times. Antigen unknown. Via MiXCR, TCRdb re-called the 5' RACE reads, giving one row per CDR3 protein. The data hold about 210,000 distinct CDR3 sequences, with around a tenth observed a single time. From germline, CDR1 is SGHRS and CDR2 YFSETQ. The V end was cut by 4 bases, the J end by 5 bases, with 16 bases between. The CDR3 is made up of 14 amino acids. The record originates from a study of identical twins. Points from the study as a whole: It was cross-sectional statistical analysis, not following the same donors, that the conclusions relied on.

Healthy Caucasians provided all donations. The rearrangement links TRBV5-1 to TRBJ2-7, with D perhaps matching TRBD2 (6 bases). Sequencing was done on a sample of memory (CD45RO+) T cells sorted from blood. The receptor's source is a young woman in good health. The CDR3 DNA reads as TGCGCCAGCAGCCAATCTGCGGGGCCCCACGAGCAGTACTTC. It specifies CASSQSAGPHEQYF.